The source of this T cell receptor (beta chain) is a study of tissue T cells after allogeneic stem cell transplantation. Stated time point: mouse harvest day 7 after allogeneic transplant. Tail vein injection delivered 10^7 T-cell-depleted bone marrow cells and 10^6 splenic CD5+ T cells. For this clone: Each gene name is a mouse one.

Profiled with immunoSEQ multiplex PCR; TCRdb holds only in-frame clones, not every one. The table records about 6,700 clones, under 50% of them present only once. Sequenced input: gut tissue. The clonotype originates from a female BALB/c mouse given C57BL/6 T cells with graft-versus-host disease after an allogeneic hematopoietic cell transplant.

CDR3 residues: CASSLGTHQDTQYF. Partial CDR3 DNA: TGTGCCAGCAGTCTCGGGACACACCAAGACACCCAGTAC. This chain connects TRBV13-3 to TRBJ2-5; D is perhaps TRBD1 (6 bases). The CDR3 end lies 1 residue beyond the end of the read and is filled in from the germline J gene. The CDR3 is 14 residues long. V dropped 4 bases and J dropped 1 base, with 10 bases sitting between them. The V gene's germline CDR1 is NNHDY and CDR2 SYVADS.